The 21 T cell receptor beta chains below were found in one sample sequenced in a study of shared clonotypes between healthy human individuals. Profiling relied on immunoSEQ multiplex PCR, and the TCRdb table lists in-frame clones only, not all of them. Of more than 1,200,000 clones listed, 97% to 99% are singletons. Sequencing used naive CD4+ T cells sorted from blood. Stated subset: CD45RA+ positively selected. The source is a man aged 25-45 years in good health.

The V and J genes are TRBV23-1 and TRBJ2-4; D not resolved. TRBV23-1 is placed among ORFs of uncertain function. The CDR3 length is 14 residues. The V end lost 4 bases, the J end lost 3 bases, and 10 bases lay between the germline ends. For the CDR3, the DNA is TGCGCCAGCAGTCTCCCATGGGGCAAAAACATTCAGTACTTC. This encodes CASSLPWGKNIQYF.

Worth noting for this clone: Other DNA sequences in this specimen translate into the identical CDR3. The CDR3 is CASSQGSETQYF. Written as DNA, the CDR3 is TGTGCCAGCAGCCAAGGAAGCGAGACCCAGTACTTC. The chain uses TRBV6-5 and TRBJ2-5, with D unresolved. V was cut by 6 bases and J by 5 bases, with 10 bases left in between. CDR3 size: 12 residues. Germline-derived CDR1 and CDR2 are MNHEY and SVGAGI.

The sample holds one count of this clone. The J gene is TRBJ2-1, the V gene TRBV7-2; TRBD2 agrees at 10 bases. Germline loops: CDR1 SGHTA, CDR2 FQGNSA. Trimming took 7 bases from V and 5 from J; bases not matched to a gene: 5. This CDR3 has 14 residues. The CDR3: CASTRLAGHNEQFF. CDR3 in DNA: TGTGCCAGCACCCGACTAGCGGGCCACAATGAGCAGTTCTTC. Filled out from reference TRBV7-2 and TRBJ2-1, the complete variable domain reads GAGVSQSPSNKVTEKGKDVELRCDPISGHTALYWYRQSLGQGLEFLIYFQGNSAPDKSGLPSDRFSAERTGGSVSTLTIQRTQQEDSAVYLCASTRLAGHNEQFFGPGTRLTVL.

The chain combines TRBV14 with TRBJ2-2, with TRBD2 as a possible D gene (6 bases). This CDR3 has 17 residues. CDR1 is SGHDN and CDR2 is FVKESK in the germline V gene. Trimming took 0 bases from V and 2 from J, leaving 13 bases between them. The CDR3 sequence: CASSQDLGGDNTGELFF. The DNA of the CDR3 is TGTGCCAGCAGCCAAGATCTCGGCGGGGATAACACCGGGGAGCTGTTTTTT.

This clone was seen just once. The DNA for the CDR3 is TGCGCCAGCAGTGAGAGAGGGGGACGGGGAGCTTTCTTT. This gives the protein CASSERGGRGAFF. The chain recombines TRBV10-1 with TRBJ1-1; D might be TRBD1 (6 bases). V was trimmed by 2 bases and J by 10 bases, leaving 14 bases between them. This CDR3 is 13 amino acids long. Germline V gives CDR1 WNHNN, CDR2 SYGVQD (reference sequence).

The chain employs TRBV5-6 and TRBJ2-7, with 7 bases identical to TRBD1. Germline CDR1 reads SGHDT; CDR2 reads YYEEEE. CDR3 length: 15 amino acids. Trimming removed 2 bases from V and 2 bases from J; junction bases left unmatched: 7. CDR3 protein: CASSFQMTGPYEQYF. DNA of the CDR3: TGTGCCAGCAGCTTCCAGATGACAGGGCCCTACGAGCAGTACTTC.

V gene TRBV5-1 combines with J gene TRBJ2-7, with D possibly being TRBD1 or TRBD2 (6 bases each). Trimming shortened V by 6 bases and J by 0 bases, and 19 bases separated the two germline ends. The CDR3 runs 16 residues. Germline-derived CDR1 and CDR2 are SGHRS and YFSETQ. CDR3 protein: CASTPRGEASSYEQYF. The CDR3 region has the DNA TGCGCCAGCACCCCAAGGGGGGAAGCGAGCTCCTACGAGCAGTACTTC.

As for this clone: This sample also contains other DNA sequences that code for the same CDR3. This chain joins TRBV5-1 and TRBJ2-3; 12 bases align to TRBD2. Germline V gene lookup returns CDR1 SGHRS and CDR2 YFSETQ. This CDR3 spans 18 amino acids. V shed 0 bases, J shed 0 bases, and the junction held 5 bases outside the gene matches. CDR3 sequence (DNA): TGCGCCAGCAGCTTGGTCGGTCTAGCGGGAGGGAGCACAGATACGCAGTATTTT. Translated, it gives CASSLVGLAGGSTDTQYF.

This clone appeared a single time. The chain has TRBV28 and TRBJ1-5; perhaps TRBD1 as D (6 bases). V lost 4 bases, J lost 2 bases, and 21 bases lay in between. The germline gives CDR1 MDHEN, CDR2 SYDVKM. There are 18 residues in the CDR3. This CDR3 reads CASSSGGGRGSGNQPQHF. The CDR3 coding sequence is TGTGCCAGCAGTTCGGGAGGGGGTCGGGGTTCGGGCAATCAGCCCCAGCATTTT.

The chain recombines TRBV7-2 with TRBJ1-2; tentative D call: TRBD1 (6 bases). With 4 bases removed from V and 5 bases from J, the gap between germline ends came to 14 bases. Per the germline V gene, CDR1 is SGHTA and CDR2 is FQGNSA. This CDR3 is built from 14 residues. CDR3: CASSWGTRDYGYTF. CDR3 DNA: TGTGCCAGCAGCTGGGGGACACGTGATTATGGCTACACCTTC.

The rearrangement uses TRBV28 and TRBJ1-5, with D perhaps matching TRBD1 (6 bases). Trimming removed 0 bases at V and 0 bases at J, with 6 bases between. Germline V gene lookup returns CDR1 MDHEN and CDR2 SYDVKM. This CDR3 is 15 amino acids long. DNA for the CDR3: TGTGCCAGCAGTTTATGGGGGGCTAGCAATCAGCCCCAGCATTTT. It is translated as CASSLWGASNQPQHF.

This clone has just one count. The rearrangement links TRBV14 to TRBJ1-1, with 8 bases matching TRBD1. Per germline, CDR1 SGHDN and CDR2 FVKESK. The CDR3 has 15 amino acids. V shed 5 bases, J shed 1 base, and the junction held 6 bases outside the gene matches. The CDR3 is CASSKYGQGNTEAFF. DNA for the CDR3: TGTGCCAGCAGCAAGTACGGACAGGGGAACACTGAAGCTTTCTTT. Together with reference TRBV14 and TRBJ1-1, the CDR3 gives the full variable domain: EAGVTQFPSHSVIEKGQTVTLRCDPISGHDNLYWYRRVMGKEIKFLLHFVKESKQDESGMPNNRFLAERTGGTYSTLKVQPAELEDSGVYFCASSKYGQGNTEAFFGQGTRLTVV.

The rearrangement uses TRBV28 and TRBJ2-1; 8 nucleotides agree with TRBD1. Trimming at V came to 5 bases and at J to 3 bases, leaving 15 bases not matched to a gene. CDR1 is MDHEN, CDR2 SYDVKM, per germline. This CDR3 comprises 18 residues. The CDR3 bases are TGTGCCAGCAGTACCGACAGGGGTTGGTCAGCCCGCTACAATGAGCAGTTCTTC. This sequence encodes CASSTDRGWSARYNEQFF.

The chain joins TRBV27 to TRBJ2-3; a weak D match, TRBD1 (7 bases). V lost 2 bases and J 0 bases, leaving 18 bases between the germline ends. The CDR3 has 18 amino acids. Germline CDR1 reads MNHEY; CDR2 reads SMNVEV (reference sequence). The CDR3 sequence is CASSLGLGAGGSTDTQYF. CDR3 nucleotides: TGTGCCAGCAGTTTAGGATTAGGGGCAGGGGGGAGCACAGATACGCAGTATTTT.

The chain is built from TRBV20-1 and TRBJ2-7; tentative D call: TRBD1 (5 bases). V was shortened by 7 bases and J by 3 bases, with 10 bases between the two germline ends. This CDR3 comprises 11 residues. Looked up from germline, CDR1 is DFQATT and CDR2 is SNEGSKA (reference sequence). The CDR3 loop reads CSVPQGYEQYF. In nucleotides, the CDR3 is TGCAGTGTGCCTCAGGGCTACGAGCAGTACTTC.

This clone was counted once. The CDR3 loop is CASSFGGMTSNEQFF. The CDR3 coding sequence is TGCGCCAGCAGCTTCGGCGGGATGACTTCCAATGAGCAGTTCTTC. The chain combines TRBV5-1 with TRBJ2-1; a possible D gene is TRBD2 (6 bases). CDR1 is SGHRS and CDR2 is YFSETQ in the germline V gene. The V gene lost 2 bases and the J gene lost 6 bases, with 15 bases spanning the gap. CDR3 length: 15 residues.

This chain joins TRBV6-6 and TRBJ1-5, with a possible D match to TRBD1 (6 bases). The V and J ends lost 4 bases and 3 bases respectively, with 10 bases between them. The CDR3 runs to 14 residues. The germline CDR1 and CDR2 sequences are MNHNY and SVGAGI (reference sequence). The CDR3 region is CASSFGQPNQPQHF. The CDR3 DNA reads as TGTGCCAGCAGTTTTGGACAGCCCAATCAGCCCCAGCATTTT.

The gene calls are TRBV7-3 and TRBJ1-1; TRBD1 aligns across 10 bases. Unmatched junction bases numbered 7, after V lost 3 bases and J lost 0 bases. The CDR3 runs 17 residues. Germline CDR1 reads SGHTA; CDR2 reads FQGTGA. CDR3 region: CASSFSDRGLLNTEAFF. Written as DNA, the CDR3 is TGTGCCAGCAGCTTCTCCGACAGGGGGCTCCTGAACACTGAAGCTTTCTTT.

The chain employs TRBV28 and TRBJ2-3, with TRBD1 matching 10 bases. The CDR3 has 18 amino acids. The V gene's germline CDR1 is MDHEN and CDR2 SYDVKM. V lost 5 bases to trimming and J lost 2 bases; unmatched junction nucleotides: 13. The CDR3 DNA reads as TGTGCCAGCAGTCCAATGTTTGCTGGGACAGGGGTCACAGATACGCAGTATTTT. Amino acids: CASSPMFAGTGVTDTQYF. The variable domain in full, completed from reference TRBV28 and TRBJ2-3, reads DVKVTQSSRYLVKRTGEKVFLECVQDMDHENMFWYRQDPGLGLRLIYFSYDVKMKEKGDIPEGYSVSREKKERFSLILESASTNQTSMYLCASSPMFAGTGVTDTQYFGPGTRLTVL.

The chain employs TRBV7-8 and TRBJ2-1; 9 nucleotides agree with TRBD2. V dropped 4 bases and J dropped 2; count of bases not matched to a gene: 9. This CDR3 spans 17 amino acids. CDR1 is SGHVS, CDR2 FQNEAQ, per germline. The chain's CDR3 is CASSSPVTSGTYNEQFF. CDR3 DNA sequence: TGTGCCAGCAGCTCGCCCGTGACTAGCGGAACCTACAATGAGCAGTTCTTC.

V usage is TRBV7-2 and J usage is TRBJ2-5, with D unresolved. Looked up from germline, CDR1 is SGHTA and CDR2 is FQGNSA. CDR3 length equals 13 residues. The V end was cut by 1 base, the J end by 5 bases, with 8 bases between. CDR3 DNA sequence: TGTGCCAGCAGCTTAGATCCCGGGGAGACCCAGTACTTC. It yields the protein CASSLDPGETQYF.